One and the same sample provided the 25 T cell receptor beta chains below, sequenced in a study of blood T cell repertoires in COVID-19. Clones were read by immunoSEQ multiplex PCR, and TCRdb kept only the in-frame ones, dropping some. The sample yields 85,000 to 120,000 clones, 75% to 90% seen once. The sequenced sample consisted of peripheral blood. Receptor source: a woman aged 45 to 65 with COVID-19, enrolled during active disease.

The CDR3 spells CASSLEAGPPYEQYF. CDR3 coding DNA: TGTGCCAGCAGCTTAGAAGCGGGGCCTCCCTACGAGCAGTACTTC. The J gene is TRBJ2-7, the V gene TRBV7-6, with TRBD2 matching 7 bases. With V trimmed by 1 base and J by 2 bases, 5 bases remained unmatched. Germline V gene data show CDR1 as SGHVS and CDR2 as FNYEAQ. The CDR3 contains 15 residues.

The rearrangement uses TRBV15 and TRBJ1-4; D unresolved. Trimming pared 0 bases from V and 5 bases from J, leaving 13 bases between. The CDR3 runs 16 residues. Looked up from germline, CDR1 is LNHNV and CDR2 is YYDKDF (reference sequence). CDR3 region: CATSRDLYSYNEKLFF. CDR3 coding DNA: TGTGCCACCAGCAGAGATCTATACAGTTACAATGAAAAACTGTTTTTT.

The rearrangement uses TRBV6-1 and TRBJ2-2; D might be TRBD1 (5 bases). CDR1 is MNHNS, CDR2 SASEGT, per germline. The CDR3 loop spans 15 amino acids. The V and J ends lost 0 bases and 1 base respectively, with 6 bases between them. In nucleotides, the CDR3 is TGTGCCAGCAGTGAAGCGACAGTGAACACCGGGGAGCTGTTTTTT. It encodes CASSEATVNTGELFF.

This chain links TRBV28 with TRBJ1-2; D remains ambiguous. The CDR3 runs to 15 residues. Trimming pared 3 bases from V and 0 bases from J, leaving 11 bases between. The germline V gene has CDR1 MDHEN and CDR2 SYDVKM. The CDR3 protein is CASSLADMANYGYTF. The CDR3 nucleotides are TGTGCCAGCAGTTTGGCTGACATGGCTAACTATGGCTACACCTTC.

The chain recombines TRBV27 with TRBJ2-5; D is possibly TRBD2 (6 bases). V lost 0 bases, J lost 5 bases, and 13 bases lay in between. Germline V lookup: CDR1 MNHEY, CDR2 SMNVEV (reference sequence). The CDR3 runs to 15 residues. The CDR3 DNA reads TGTGCCAGCAGTTTATCTCAGGGAGGTTGGGAGACCCAGTACTTC. It translates to CASSLSQGGWETQYF.

The J gene is TRBJ2-5, the V gene TRBV7-9; D perhaps matches TRBD2 (6 bases). CDR3 size: 13 residues. V was trimmed by 5 bases and J by 2 bases, leaving 9 bases between them. In germline, CDR1 is SEHNR, CDR2 FQNEAQ (reference sequence). CDR3 nucleotides: TGTGCCAGCAGCGTCCGGGAGCAAGAGACCCAGTACTTC. Protein: CASSVREQETQYF.

This clone was seen a single time. This chain links TRBV28 with TRBJ1-3; D possibly corresponds to TRBD1 (6 bases). Trimming shortened V by 4 bases and J by 2 bases, and 9 bases separated the two germline ends. Germline loops: CDR1 MDHEN, CDR2 SYDVKM. The CDR3 length is 14 residues. CDR3 region: CASSYGQPGNTIYF. In DNA, the CDR3 is TGTGCCAGCAGTTACGGACAGCCTGGAAACACCATATATTTT.

The table lists this clone with a few counts. CDR3 bases: TGTGCCAGCAGTTTCGGAGACAGACAAGCTTTCTTT. Translating gives CASSFGDRQAFF. This chain links TRBV12-3 or TRBV12-4 with TRBJ1-1; D may be TRBD1 (5 bases). The V end lost 3 bases, the J end lost 9 bases, and 11 bases lay between the germline ends. The CDR3 is 12 amino acids.

The chain couples TRBV28 to TRBJ2-3, with D perhaps TRBD2 (7 bases). This CDR3 is 16 amino acids long. V lost 2 bases and J lost 0, with 12 bases in between. Germline V gives CDR1 MDHEN, CDR2 SYDVKM. The CDR3 loop reads CASSLRGAGSTDTQYF. CDR3 bases: TGTGCCAGCAGTTTACGGGGGGCGGGGAGCACAGATACGCAGTATTTT. Using reference TRBV28 and TRBJ2-3 for the parts outside the CDR3, the full variable domain is DVKVTQSSRYLVKRTGEKVFLECVQDMDHENMFWYRQDPGLGLRLIYFSYDVKMKEKGDIPEGYSVSREKKERFSLILESASTNQTSMYLCASSLRGAGSTDTQYFGPGTRLTVL.

The chain carries TRBV3-1 (or the pseudogene TRBV3-2) and TRBJ1-5, with D hard to call. With 4 bases removed from V and 0 bases from J, the gap between germline ends came to 10 bases. The CDR3 covers 15 residues. CDR1 is LGHDT, CDR2 YNNKEL, per germline (reference sequence). CDR3: CASSPGSYSNQPQHF. As DNA, the CDR3 is TGTGCCAGCAGCCCCGGGAGTTATAGCAATCAGCCCCAGCATTTT.

The chain recombines TRBV6-4 with TRBJ2-1; tentative D call: TRBD1 (8 bases). Germline V lookup: CDR1 MRHNA, CDR2 SNTAGT. The CDR3 sequence is 17 residues long. The V gene lost 0 bases and the J gene lost 3 bases, with 15 bases spanning the gap. This CDR3 is CASSDSGGTGSYNEQFF. In DNA form, the CDR3 reads TGTGCCAGCAGTGACTCGGGAGGGACAGGTAGCTACAATGAGCAGTTCTTC.

V is TRBV7-2 and J is TRBJ2-7; 9 bases match TRBD2. CDR1 and CDR2 (germline): SGHTA, FQGNSA. CDR3 length: 14 amino acids. The ends lost 1 base at V and 6 bases at J; junction bases unmatched: 4. CDR3 DNA sequence: TGTGCCAGCAGCTTAGGAGCGGGGGGTACCGAGCAGTACTTC. Translating it yields CASSLGAGGTEQYF.

The sample holds one count of this clone. The V gene is TRBV5-4, the J gene TRBJ2-2; maybe TRBD1 (6 bases). V was trimmed by 4 bases and J by 1 base, leaving 8 bases between them. CDR3 length: 14 amino acids. From germline, CDR1 is SGHNT and CDR2 YYREEE (reference sequence). The CDR3 is CASSGGQNTGELFF. The CDR3 region has the DNA TGTGCCAGCAGCGGGGGACAGAACACCGGGGAGCTGTTTTTT.

In this sample, this clone turned up once. The rearrangement links TRBV18 to TRBJ1-5, with D possibly being TRBD1 (6 bases). The V end was cut by 3 bases, the J end by 1 base, with 22 bases between. CDR1 is KGHSH and CDR2 is LQKENI in the germline V gene. CDR3 length: 19 residues. The CDR3 protein is CASSPPGGFWDYSNQPQHF. In DNA form, the CDR3 reads TGTGCCAGCTCACCCCCGGGGGGCTTTTGGGATTACAGCAATCAGCCCCAGCATTTT.

The chain couples TRBV9 to TRBJ2-1; weak D call: TRBD2 (6 bases). This CDR3 is 15 amino acids long. Looked up from germline, CDR1 is SGDLS and CDR2 is YYNGEE. Trimming removed 0 bases from V and 10 bases from J, with 17 bases in between. CDR3 nucleotides: TGTGCCAGCAGCGTAGTAACGGGAGCCGGAACCGAGCAGTTCTTC. Translation gives CASSVVTGAGTEQFF.

J is TRBJ1-1 and V is TRBV5-1, with a weak D call TRBD1 (5 bases). The CDR3 has 15 residues. Germline V gives CDR1 SGHRS, CDR2 YFSETQ. Trimming shortened V by 4 bases and J by 1 base, and 14 bases separated the two germline ends. CDR3 bases: TGCGCCAGCAGCGCGATAACCGGGGGGAACACTGAAGCTTTCTTT. The encoded protein is CASSAITGGNTEAFF.

CDR3 loop: CASSQGPATNEKLFF. Here the CDR3 DNA reads TGTGCCAGCAGCCAAGGGCCAGCAACTAATGAAAAACTGTTTTTT. This chain links TRBV3-1 (or the pseudogene TRBV3-2) with TRBJ1-4, with D hard to call. With 1 base removed from V and 0 bases from J, the gap between germline ends came to 6 bases. This CDR3 spans 15 amino acids. The germline V gene encodes CDR1 LGHDT and CDR2 YNNKEL (reference sequence).

This rearrangement joins TRBV3-1 (or the pseudogene TRBV3-2) to TRBJ2-1; the match to TRBD2 covers 10 bases. Germline V CDR1 and CDR2: LGHDT, YNNKEL (reference sequence). The CDR3 covers 17 residues. Losses at the gene ends were 1 base for V and 7 bases for J; bases not matched to a gene: 10. Here the CDR3 reads CASSQGFLAGAGNEQFF. The DNA of the CDR3 is TGTGCCAGCAGCCAAGGTTTTCTAGCGGGGGCGGGGAATGAGCAGTTCTTC.

The chain employs TRBV6-5 and TRBJ2-1; D remains ambiguous. The CDR3 consists of 12 residues. V was pared by 6 bases and J by 0 bases, with 3 bases between. Per germline, CDR1 MNHEY and CDR2 SVGAGI. For the CDR3, the DNA is TGTGCCAGCAGGAGCTCCTACAATGAGCAGTTCTTC. Amino acids: CASRSSYNEQFF.

The genes are TRBV11-3 and TRBJ2-1, with D uncertain. Trimming stripped 1 base from V and 4 bases from J, with 5 bases between. The CDR3 runs to 13 residues. The germline CDR1 and CDR2 sequences are SGHNT and YENEEA. The DNA for the CDR3 is TGTGCCAGCAGCTTAGCCGTTTACAATGAGCAGTTCTTC. This translates into CASSLAVYNEQFF.

The V gene is TRBV7-3, the J gene TRBJ2-1, with TRBD1 matching over 10 bases. The CDR3 consists of 16 residues. CDR1 SGHTA and CDR2 FQGTGA come from the germline V gene. V gave up 0 bases and J gave up 8 bases; unmatched junction bases: 7. DNA of the CDR3: TGTGCCAGCAGCTTAACACCGGGACAGGGGTTTGATGAGCAGTTCTTC. Amino acid sequence: CASSLTPGQGFDEQFF.

This clone was picked up one time. J is TRBJ1-5 and V is TRBV6-2 or TRBV6-3; TRBD1 matches 7 bases. CDR1 is MNHEY, CDR2 SVGEGT, per germline. This CDR3 has 16 residues. V shed 6 bases, J shed 1 base, and the junction held 9 bases outside the gene matches. Here the CDR3 DNA reads TGTGCCAGCAGCAGTCCAGGGGGTTTGAGCAATCAGCCCCAGCATTTT. Encoded protein: CASSSPGGLSNQPQHF.

The chain couples TRBV11-2 to TRBJ2-3; the D gene is possibly TRBD2 (6 bases). This CDR3 contains 16 residues. Trimming took 1 base from V and 0 from J, leaving 11 bases between them. Germline values: CDR1 SGHAT, CDR2 FQNNGV. The CDR3 DNA reads as TGTGCCAGCAGCTTAGGGAACGGGGGTAGCACAGATACGCAGTATTTT. The encoded protein is CASSLGNGGSTDTQYF.

This clone showed up just a few times. The chain employs TRBV28 and TRBJ2-3; no clear D gene. The V and J ends lost 5 bases and 0 bases respectively, with 18 bases between them. This CDR3 has 17 residues. Germline V gene lookup returns CDR1 MDHEN and CDR2 SYDVKM. The CDR3 nucleotides read TGTGCCAGCAGTCTCATCCAGGCCGGTTCTAGCACAGATACGCAGTATTTT. Amino acid sequence: CASSLIQAGSSTDTQYF.

The J gene is TRBJ2-1, the V gene TRBV2; TRBD2 agrees at 8 bases. CDR1 SNHLY and CDR2 FYNNEI come from the germline V gene. The CDR3 loop spans 17 amino acids. The V and J ends lost 6 bases and 0 bases, in that order; junction bases with no gene match: 10. The CDR3 protein is CASRQSLAGGSYNEQFF. CDR3 in DNA: TGTGCCAGCAGACAGAGTCTAGCGGGCGGCTCCTACAATGAGCAGTTCTTC.